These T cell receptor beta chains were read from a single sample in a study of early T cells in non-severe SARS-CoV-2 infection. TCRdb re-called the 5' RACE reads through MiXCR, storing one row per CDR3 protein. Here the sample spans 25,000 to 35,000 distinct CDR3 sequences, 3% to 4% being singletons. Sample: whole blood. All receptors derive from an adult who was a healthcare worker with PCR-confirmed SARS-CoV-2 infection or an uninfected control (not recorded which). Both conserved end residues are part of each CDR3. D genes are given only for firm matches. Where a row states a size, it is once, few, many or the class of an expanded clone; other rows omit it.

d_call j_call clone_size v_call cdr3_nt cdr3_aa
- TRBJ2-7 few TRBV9 TGTGCCAGCAGCCCCGACCTGAGAAATGGTGTCTACGAGCAGTACTTC CASSPDLRNGVYEQYF
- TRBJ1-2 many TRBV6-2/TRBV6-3 TGTGCCAGCAGTTCAGCTCGGCGGGTCAGCTATGGCTACACCTTC CASSSARRVSYGYTF
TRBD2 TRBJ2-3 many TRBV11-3 TGTGCCAGCAGCCCTTTTAGCGGGGGAAGAGGGGATACGCAGTATTTT CASSPFSGGRGDTQYF
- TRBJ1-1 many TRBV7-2 TGTGCCAGCAGCGGATGGGGAGACAGCAACACTGAAGCTTTCTTT CASSGWGDSNTEAFF
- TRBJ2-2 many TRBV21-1 TGTGCCAGCATACGAGGGGGACAGGGACGCTTCGGGAACACCGGGGAGCTGTTTTTT CASIRGGQGRFGNTGELFF
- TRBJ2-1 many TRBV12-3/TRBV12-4 TGTGCCAGCAGTTTTTTAAATTACTACAATGAGCAGTTCTTC CASSFLNYYNEQFF
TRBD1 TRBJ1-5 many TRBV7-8 TGTGCCAGCATTTCTGGACAGGCCGATAGCAATCAGCCCCAGCATTTT CASISGQADSNQPQHF
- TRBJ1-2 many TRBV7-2 TGTGCCAGCAGCTTGGAGGGGATGGGCTATGGCTACACCTTC CASSLEGMGYGYTF
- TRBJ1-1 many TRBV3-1 TGTGCCAGCAGCCAAGAAACGGGCAGGAACACTGAAGCTTTCTTT CASSQETGRNTEAFF
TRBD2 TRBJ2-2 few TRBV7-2 TGTGCCAGCAGCCCAAGGGGGAGGGGGCTAGCGGGAGACACCGGGGAGCTGTTTTTT CASSPRGRGLAGDTGELFF
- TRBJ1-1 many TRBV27 TGTGCCAGCCTTTCAGCTTTCTTT CASLSAFF
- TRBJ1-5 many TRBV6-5 TGTGCCAGCAGTCCCCGGGAGGGGTTAGGAAATCAGCCCCAGCATTTT CASSPREGLGNQPQHF
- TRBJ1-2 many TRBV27 TGTGCCAGCAAGTCGGGGCCTTTCTATGGCTACACCTTC CASKSGPFYGYTF
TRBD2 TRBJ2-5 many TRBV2 TGTGCCAGCAGGTCCGGGACTAGCGGGAGGACCCAGTACTTC CASRSGTSGRTQYF
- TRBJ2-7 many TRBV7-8 TGTGCCAGCAGTCAAGGGGGTGGCGAGCAGTACTTC CASSQGGGEQYF
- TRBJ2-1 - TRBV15 TGTGCCACCAGCAGAGAAAGGAATGAGCAGTTCTTC CATSRERNEQFF
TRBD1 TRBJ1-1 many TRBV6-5 TGTGCCAGCAGCGGACAGGGTGAAGCTTTCTTT CASSGQGEAFF
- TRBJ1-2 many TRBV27 TGTGCCAGCAGTTTGGGTGGAGGGAACTATGGCTACACCTTC CASSLGGGNYGYTF
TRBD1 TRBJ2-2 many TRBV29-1 TGCAGCGCCGGGACAGGGAAGTCCGGGGAGCTGTTTTTT CSAGTGKSGELFF
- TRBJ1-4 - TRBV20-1 TGCAGTGCTAGTTCTGGGCCTGAGGAACTGTTTTTT CSASSGPEELFF
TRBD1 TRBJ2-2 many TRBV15 TGTGCCACCAGCATATCAATAGGGACAGCGAACACCGGGGAGCTGTTTTTT CATSISIGTANTGELFF
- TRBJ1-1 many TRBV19 TGTGCCAGTATTGGTAGTTGGACCGGTGAAGCTTTCTTT CASIGSWTGEAFF
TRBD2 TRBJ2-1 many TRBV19 TGTGCCAGTAGTAGGCATATCGGGGGGAGTTTGAATGAGCAGTTCTTC CASSRHIGGSLNEQFF
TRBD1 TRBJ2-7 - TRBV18 TGTGCCAGCTCACCACTCGGGGACAGCTCCTACGAGCAGTACTTC CASSPLGDSSYEQYF
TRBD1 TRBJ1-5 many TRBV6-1 TGTGCCAGTCTCCAGATCAGGGGGGCTCAGCCCCAGCATTTT CASLQIRGAQPQHF
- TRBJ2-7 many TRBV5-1 TGCGCCAGCAGGATTCCCTCTGGGGAGCAGTACTTC CASRIPSGEQYF
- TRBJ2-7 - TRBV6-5 TGTGCCAGCAGTAGGGGACCCTACGAGCAGTACTTC CASSRGPYEQYF
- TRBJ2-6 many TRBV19 TGTGCCAGTAGGAGTGGGTCATCAGGGGCCAACGTCCTGACTTTC CASRSGSSGANVLTF
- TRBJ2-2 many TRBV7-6 TGTGCCAGCAGCCCGATCACAGGAGGTAACACCGGGGAGCTGTTTTTT CASSPITGGNTGELFF
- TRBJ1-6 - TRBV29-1 TGCAGCGTGAGGAGAAGACCATCACCCCTCCACTTT CSVRRRPSPLHF
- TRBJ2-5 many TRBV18 TGTGCCAGCTCGACCACCCGGGACTACCAAGAGACCCAGTACTTC CASSTTRDYQETQYF
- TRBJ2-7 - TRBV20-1 TGCAGTGCTAGTGGGCAGGTGGTCTACGAGCAGTACTTC CSASGQVVYEQYF
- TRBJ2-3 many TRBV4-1 TGCGCCAGCAACCCAGGGCAGCCCACAGATACGCAGTATTTT CASNPGQPTDTQYF
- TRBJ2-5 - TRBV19 TGTGCCCCTAACCCGAGGAGACAGGACCAAGAGACCCAGTACTTC CAPNPRRQDQETQYF
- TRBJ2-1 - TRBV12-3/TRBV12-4 TGTGCCAGCGTCAAACAGTCCTACAATGAGCAGTTCTTC CASVKQSYNEQFF
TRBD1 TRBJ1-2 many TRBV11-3 TGTGCCAGCAGCCTAAGACAGGGTGATGGCTACACCTTC CASSLRQGDGYTF
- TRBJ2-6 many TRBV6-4 TGTGCCAGCAGTGAGGACAACTCTGGGGCCAACGTCCTGACTTTC CASSEDNSGANVLTF
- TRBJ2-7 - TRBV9 TGTGCCAGCAGCGTAGTAACGTTGGACGAGCAGTACTTC CASSVVTLDEQYF
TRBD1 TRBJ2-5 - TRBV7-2 TGTGCCAACAGTCCTCTAGGGAGACAGGGTGTCGGTGAGACCCAGTACTTC CANSPLGRQGVGETQYF
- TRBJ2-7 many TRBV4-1 TGCGCCAGCAACGCTCCGGGGTCCGAAGAGCAGTACTTC CASNAPGSEEQYF
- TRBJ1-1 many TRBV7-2 TGTGCCAGCAGCCCCAGGAATCCAGCGGCAAACACTGAAGCTTTCTTT CASSPRNPAANTEAFF